The clone carrying this T cell receptor beta chain has at least ten counts. Its target is unknown. The source of the sample is a study of neurological immune-mediated disorders. Notes on the study in general: Across subjects, expanded clones had no CDR3 amino acid sequences in common, pointing to private repertoires in all groups.

Looked up from germline, CDR1 is MNHEY and CDR2 is SVGAGI. Trimming pared 0 bases from V and 0 bases from J, leaving 14 bases between. CDR3 length: 18 amino acids. The cDNA was synthesized by means of template-switch 5'RACE, which was carried out with 10-nucleotide random UMIs. One entry per CDR3 protein, called by TCRdb with MiXCR from the 5' RACE reads. The sample records more than 70,000 distinct CDR3 sequences, 10% being singletons. The chain links TRBV6-5 to TRBJ2-2; D might be TRBD1 (6 bases). Sequencing was carried out using PBMCs. This clonotype was sampled from a man in his forties in good health. In nucleotides, the CDR3 is TGTGCCAGCAGTTACTCGCTCCCGGGACACACGAACACCGGGGAGCTGTTTTTT. The encoded protein is CASSYSLPGHTNTGELFF.